This TCR beta chain was found in a study of circulating and synovial CD4+ cells in juvenile arthritis. Study-wide findings and caveats: These blood cells shared more CDR3 sequences with synovium than bulk blood. These repertoires were less diverse than bulk blood CD4 repertoires. Bulk blood CD4 samples held at least an order of magnitude more or fewer genomes than CPL.

Worth noting for this clone: Its antigen is currently unknown.

Method: immunoSEQ multiplex PCR; TCRdb's copy keeps in-frame clones and lacks some. The top ten hold 0.6% to 0.85% of the sample, which has around 32,000 clones, about 95% seen once. Patients with active juvenile idiopathic arthritis donated these samples. Germline V lookup: CDR1 SNHLY, CDR2 FYNNEI. The CDR3 is 15 residues long. V lost 2 bases to trimming and J lost 1 base, with 10 bases between them. Sequencing input: CD4+ T cells from blood. J is TRBJ2-3 and V is TRBV2; tentatively, D is TRBD2 (5 bases). The source is a human donor with juvenile idiopathic arthritis. Written as DNA, the CDR3 is TGTGCCAGCAGTGAACAGCTGGGAGGCACAGATACGCAGTATTTT. Translated: CASSEQLGGTDTQYF.